The following is a T cell receptor (beta chain) sequence with its context. Its matching antigen is unknown. A multiplex PCR was run with 60 Vbeta primers and 13 Jbeta primers. Only in-frame clones appear in the TCRdb table, and some are missing; sequencing was by immunoSEQ multiplex PCR. The sample carries approximately 170,000 clones, 65% to 85% recorded once. The germline CDR1 and CDR2 sequences are KGHSH and LQKENI. There are 14 residues in the CDR3. V was pared by 3 bases and J by 9 bases, with 15 bases between. The sample originates from a study of cytomegalovirus exposure and HLA in healthy donors. Across the study: HLA-typed donors were the source of about 85 million unique TCRs, which an early data release held.

Overall study findings and caveats: The study carried out a later analysis of TCR beta sequences. It associated roughly 17,000 of them with specific HLA alleles at a false discovery rate of 0.05. Reports indicate that TCR beta sequences accurately predicted the HLA-A and HLA-B alleles of most subjects.

The sequencing input was PBMCs. The gene calls are TRBV18 and TRBJ2-1, with D possibly TRBD1 on 5 matching bases. The source is a woman in her 40s in good health and CMV-seropositive. CDR3 DNA: TGTGCCAGCTCACCCCAACAGGTCGTGGGTGAGCAGTTCTTC. It codes for CASSPQQVVGEQFF.